Sequencing of this T cell receptor beta chain was carried out in a study of metastatic and nonmetastatic thyroid tumors. Study as a whole: Repertoires from malignant and benign thyroid patients were compared across blood and tumor or nodule tissue.

In the original workflow: The authors used CDR3 differences across clinicopathological groups to build a distant-metastasis classifier for papillary thyroid cancer. TCRdb used MiXCR to call clones anew from the PCR reads. What appears here as the V and J calls and clone size reflects TCRdb's work, not the paper's. The table lists roughly 13,000 clones, almost 30% of them singletons. No patient received treatment before thyroid surgery. The CDR3 has 12 residues. Only a few counts were recorded for this clone. Relative to the germline gene, one junction end is altered; a read error may explain this. The sequenced material came from blood. The chain uses TRBV12-3 or TRBV12-4 and TRBJ2-7; TRBD2 might be the D (6 bases). The clonotype comes from a female donor with papillary thyroid cancer or a benign thyroid nodule (not recorded which). Some clones in this sample may be carry-over from other donors' samples. CDR3 loop: CASRGIPLELYF. The CDR3 bases are TGTGCCAGTCGCGGGATACCTCTTGAGCTGTACTTC.